The sequence of this T cell receptor (beta chain) was determined in a study of blood T cell repertoires in COVID-19. V shed 5 bases and J shed 6 bases, with 14 bases lying between them. Germline values: CDR1 LNHDA, CDR2 SQIVND (reference sequence). The CDR3 runs 14 residues. Authors' data handling: Amplification with reference gene primers provided the estimates of nucleated cell counts. Profiling relied on immunoSEQ multiplex PCR, and the TCRdb table lists in-frame clones only, not all of them. That table gives V, J and clone size, and the DNA gave D and trimming. The sample yields fewer than 150,000 clones, less than 90% seen once. Among Cohort 3 donors, those recovered had two negative PCRs, clearance, or symptom resolution.

The rearrangement uses TRBV19 and TRBJ1-5; D is perhaps TRBD1 (6 bases). Sequenced material: PBMCs or T cells enriched from blood (not recorded which). The origin of this receptor is a man in his thirties or forties who had recovered from COVID-19. CDR3 region: CASSVTGNGQPQHF. In nucleotides, the CDR3 is TGTGCCAGTAGTGTCACAGGGAATGGTCAGCCCCAGCATTTT. The variable domain in full, completed from reference TRBV19 and TRBJ1-5, reads DGGITQSPKYLFRKEGQNVTLSCEQNLNHDAMYWYRQDPGQGLRLIYYSQIVNDFQKGDIAEGYSVSREKKESFPLTVTSAQKNPTAFYLCASSVTGNGQPQHFGDGTRLSIL.